This passage covers 8 T cell receptor beta chains from one sample sequenced in a study of blood T cell repertoires in COVID-19. TCRdb's table, derived via immunoSEQ multiplex PCR, lists solely in-frame clones and lacks some. The sample yields approximately 280,000 clones, under 90% seen once. Sample: peripheral blood. Receptor source: a man aged 45-65 years with acute or convalescent COVID-19.

The chain uses TRBV7-3 and TRBJ2-2, with D possibly TRBD2 on 6 matching bases. Germline V CDR1 and CDR2: SGHTA, FQGTGA. The ends were cut back, 5 bases at V and 7 bases at J, with 20 bases in the middle. CDR3 length equals 16 residues. The CDR3 DNA follows: TGTGCCAGCAGCCCCCCTAGCGCCGTAGGGAGCGGGGAGCTGTTTTTT. Its translation: CASSPPSAVGSGELFF. The whole variable domain, remainder taken from reference TRBV7-3 and TRBJ2-2, is GAGVSQTPSNKVTEKGKYVELRCDPISGHTALYWYRQSLGQGPEFLIYFQGTGAADDSGLPNDRFFAVRPEGSVSTLKIQRTERGDSAVYLCASSPPSAVGSGELFFGEGSRLTVL.

The chain combines TRBV6-5 with TRBJ2-5; D unresolved. The CDR3 is 13 amino acids. With 10 bases removed from V and 5 bases from J, the gap between germline ends came to 17 bases. Germline values: CDR1 MNHEY, CDR2 SVGAGI. The CDR3 nucleotides read TGTGCCACCTCGAGGCTTCGGCAGGAGACCCAGTACTTC. It is translated as CATSRLRQETQYF.

V and J are TRBV28 and TRBJ2-2, with D hard to call. The CDR3 extends over 14 amino acids. Trimming left V 6 bases short and J 7 bases short, with 15 bases between. Germline values: CDR1 MDHEN, CDR2 SYDVKM. This CDR3 reads CASSPPTPSGELFF. Here the CDR3 DNA reads TGTGCCAGCAGCCCTCCGACTCCGAGCGGGGAGCTGTTTTTT.

The chain carries TRBV19 and TRBJ1-3; D gene ambiguous. CDR1 and CDR2 (germline): LNHDA, SQIVND (reference sequence). V shed 5 bases and J shed 0 bases, with 5 bases lying between them. This CDR3 has 13 amino acids. CDR3 nucleotide sequence: TGTGCCAGTAGTGACTCCTCTGGAAACACCATATATTTT. It is translated as CASSDSSGNTIYF.

V is TRBV5-1 and J is TRBJ2-5; 14 bases match TRBD2. The length of the CDR3 is 17 residues. With 0 bases clipped from V and 0 bases from J, the junction kept 1 base outside the gene matches. The germline CDR1 and CDR2 sequences are SGHRS and YFSETQ. The CDR3 here is CASSLGLAGGNQETQYF. The DNA of the CDR3 is TGCGCCAGCAGCTTGGGACTAGCGGGGGGGAACCAAGAGACCCAGTACTTC.

CDR3 sequence reads: CASTPSTGASYNEQFF. The CDR3 DNA follows: TGTGCCAGTACCCCATCGACAGGAGCTTCCTACAATGAGCAGTTCTTC. The chain couples TRBV19 to TRBJ2-1, with D possibly matching TRBD1 (6 bases). CDR1 is LNHDA and CDR2 is SQIVND in the germline V gene (reference sequence). Trimming removed 7 bases from V and 1 base from J, with 17 bases in between. The CDR3 contains 16 residues.

The chain couples TRBV5-1 to TRBJ1-1; D gene unclear. Between the trimmed V and J ends, which lost 3 bases and 5 bases, there was a span of 14 bases. The CDR3 loop spans 14 amino acids. Germline-derived CDR1 and CDR2 are SGHRS and YFSETQ. The CDR3 spells CASSSAGGLTEAFF. CDR3 bases: TGCGCCAGCAGCTCCGCAGGCGGGTTAACTGAAGCTTTCTTT.

The V call is TRBV10-3, the J call TRBJ1-4; D is perhaps TRBD1 (6 bases). The germline gives CDR1 ENHRY, CDR2 SYGVKD. V was cut by 3 bases and J by 1 base, with 6 bases left in between. The CDR3 length is 14 residues. The CDR3 spells CAISEQGTNEKLFF. The DNA for the CDR3 is TGTGCCATCAGTGAACAGGGAACTAATGAAAAACTGTTTTTT.